Below are 15 T cell receptor beta chains sequenced from a single sample in a study of spatial heterogeneity in lung cancer. Time point reported: sample taken at primary tumor resection. In each case, whole RNA from tumor, nontumor lung or frozen PBMC was sequenced unsorted. Using its own MiXCR run on the 5' RACE reads, TCRdb lists one record per CDR3 protein. The sample consists of tens of thousands of distinct CDR3 sequences, 10% to 15% of them appearing once. The sample in question was PBMCs, obtained at surgery. These receptors were obtained from a male donor with early-stage non-small cell lung cancer.

This chain links TRBV10-2 with TRBJ2-5; 9 bases map to TRBD2. The ends lost 4 bases at V and 3 bases at J; junction bases unmatched: 9. CDR1 and CDR2 from the germline V gene are WSHSY and SAAADI. The CDR3 spans 16 residues. The CDR3 is CASSGASGGLKETQYF. CDR3 in DNA: TGCGCCAGCAGTGGAGCGAGCGGGGGGTTGAAAGAGACCCAGTACTTC.

This clonotype came up a few times. This chain uses TRBV2 with TRBJ2-3; 9 bases align to TRBD2. This CDR3 is 15 amino acids long. CDR1 and CDR2 from the germline V gene are SNHLY and FYNNEI. V trimming: 11 bases; J trimming: 3 bases; junction bases outside the gene matches: 12. DNA of the CDR3: TGTGCCTGCGCGATGAGCGGGGGGCAGACAGATACGCAGTATTTT. Its translation: CACAMSGGQTDTQYF.

This chain connects TRBV6-4 to TRBJ1-5; 7 nucleotides match TRBD1. The V gene's germline CDR1 is MRHNA and CDR2 SNTAGT. The CDR3 sequence is 15 residues long. V lost 4 bases, J lost 0 bases, and 3 bases stayed unmatched. The CDR3 nucleotides are TGTGCCAGCAGTGCCGGGACAGATAGCAATCAGCCCCAGCATTTT. Amino acid sequence: CASSAGTDSNQPQHF.

The sample holds many counts of this clonotype. The chain recombines TRBV12-3 or TRBV12-4 with TRBJ2-2; 8 nucleotides agree with TRBD2. CDR3 length: 16 residues. J was trimmed by 4 bases and V by 5 bases; bases with no gene match: 9. CDR3 nucleotide sequence: TGTGCCAGCAGTCCTCGGACTAGCCTCGGCACCGGGGAGCTGTTTTTT. This codes for CASSPRTSLGTGELFF.

There are a few counts of this clonotype. This rearrangement joins TRBV30 to TRBJ2-5; no clear D. The CDR3 runs to 13 residues. The V gene's germline CDR1 is GTSNPN and CDR2 SVGIG (reference sequence). Between the trimmed V and J ends, which lost 2 bases and 0 bases, there was a span of 7 bases. In DNA, the CDR3 is TGTGCCTGGAGTAGTGGGTACCAAGAGACCCAGTACTTC. Translated, it gives CAWSSGYQETQYF.

This clonotype has ten or more counts. This chain links TRBV4-1 with TRBJ2-7; D uncertain. The CDR3 extends over 14 amino acids. The germline gives CDR1 MGHRA, CDR2 YSYEKL. Trimming took 0 bases from V and 4 from J, leaving 10 bases between them. CDR3: CASSQDLGPYEQYF. CDR3 in DNA: TGCGCCAGCAGCCAAGATCTGGGCCCGTACGAGCAGTACTTC.

Only a few counts were recorded for this clonotype. This chain joins TRBV7-9 and TRBJ2-3; 10 bases are a match to TRBD2. This CDR3 has 16 amino acids. V lost 5 bases and J lost 4; bases outside the gene matches: 9. The germline gives CDR1 SEHNR, CDR2 FQNEAQ (reference sequence). The CDR3 here is CASSANPLAGADTQYF. The CDR3 DNA reads as TGTGCCAGCAGCGCGAACCCCCTAGCGGGGGCAGATACGCAGTATTTT.

The table lists this clonotype with a few counts. This sequence joins TRBV7-3 and TRBJ2-1; 9 nucleotides align to TRBD2. The CDR3 consists of 18 residues. Germline V gene sequence: CDR1 SGHTA, CDR2 FQGTGA. Trimming at V came to 5 bases and at J to 6 bases, leaving 17 bases not matched to a gene. CDR3: CASSPRTLAGRGPNEQFF. The DNA of the CDR3 is TGTGCCAGCAGCCCAAGAACTCTAGCGGGAAGGGGGCCCAATGAGCAGTTCTTC.

This clonotype was seen many times. The V gene is TRBV7-9, the J gene TRBJ1-6; maybe TRBD1 (5 bases). There are 16 residues in the CDR3. V was pared by 5 bases and J by 4 bases, with 15 bases between. Germline V CDR1 and CDR2: SEHNR, FQNEAQ (reference sequence). CDR3 amino acids: CASSNTGRTYNSPLHF. CDR3 in DNA: TGTGCCAGCAGCAATACAGGTCGAACATATAATTCACCCCTCCACTTT.

A remark on this clonotype: Compared with germline, one end of the junction differs, possibly owing to a read error. The rearrangement joins TRBV9 to TRBJ2-2; D is undetermined. The CDR3 runs 13 residues. In germline, CDR1 is SGDLS, CDR2 YYNGEE. Here the CDR3 DNA reads TGTGCCAGCATCGTAGATGGGTTCGGGGAGCTGTTTTTT. Its protein product is CASIVDGFGELFF.

The chain carries TRBV12-3 or TRBV12-4 and TRBJ2-1; the D is unclear. With 6 bases removed from V and 5 bases from J, the gap between germline ends came to 11 bases. The CDR3 spans 13 residues. CDR3 amino acids: CASSLTVNNEQFF. The CDR3 nucleotides are TGTGCCAGCAGCTTGACCGTTAACAATGAGCAGTTCTTC.

This clonotype appeared a single time. The V and J genes are TRBV29-1 and TRBJ2-7; perhaps TRBD2 as D (5 bases). This CDR3 region has 12 residues. V was trimmed by 5 bases and J by 6 bases, leaving 14 bases between them. In germline, CDR1 is SQVTM, CDR2 ANQGSEA. The CDR3 sequence is CSVRQTIGEQYF. CDR3 nucleotides: TGCAGCGTTCGGCAGACTATAGGCGAGCAGTACTTC.

This chain joins TRBV4-1 and TRBJ2-3, with 8 bases fitting TRBD1. Trimming cost V 4 bases and J 0 bases; bases outside gene matches: 12. CDR1 and CDR2 (germline): MGHRA, YSYEKL. The CDR3 has 18 residues. The CDR3 DNA reads TGCGCCAGCAGCCTGGTGGCCGGGACAGGTCCTAGCACAGATACGCAGTATTTT. This encodes CASSLVAGTGPSTDTQYF.

This clonotype has only a few counts. The V and J genes are TRBV11-2 and TRBJ2-1, with TRBD2 matching over 13 bases. The CDR3 has 15 amino acids. V lost 7 bases, J lost 7 bases, and 7 bases stayed unmatched. Germline V gene sequence: CDR1 SGHAT, CDR2 FQNNGV. This chain's CDR3 is CASNLGLAGVNEQFF. The CDR3 bases are TGTGCCAGCAACCTCGGACTAGCGGGAGTTAATGAGCAGTTCTTC.

J is TRBJ2-5 and V is TRBV7-9, with D unclear. The germline gives CDR1 SEHNR, CDR2 FQNEAQ (reference sequence). V was pared by 2 bases and J by 5 bases, with 9 bases between. The CDR3 extends over 13 amino acids. The CDR3 nucleotides read TGTGCCAGCAGCTTACCCCCCTGGGAGACCCAGTACTTC. Amino acids: CASSLPPWETQYF.